This T cell receptor beta chain was obtained from a study of cytomegalovirus exposure and HLA in healthy donors. Points from the study as a whole: In a later analysis, DRB1 alleles had the most associated TCRs; HLA-C alleles the fewest. Later genetic work tied a missense DCLRE1C variant to beta-chain V and J trimming.

Healthy donors of bone marrow made up the group. A multiplex PCR was run with 60 Vbeta primers and 13 Jbeta primers. Using immunoSEQ multiplex PCR, the repertoire was profiled, and TCRdb retains in-frame clones only, with some absent. There are around 250,000 clones in the sample; 80% to 85% occur only once, and roughly 7.4% lies in the top ten. Remarks on this clone: No antigen is known for it.

Specimen: PBMCs. The clonotype comes from a woman aged 55-70 years in good health and CMV-seropositive.

CDR3 protein: CASSWRRDTEAFF. CDR3 bases: TGTGCCAGTAGTTGGCGGCGCGACACTGAAGCTTTCTTT. The chain couples TRBV19 to TRBJ1-1; D remains unclear. V was pared by 5 bases and J by 3 bases, with 10 bases between. Germline loops: CDR1 LNHDA, CDR2 SQIVND (reference sequence). There are 13 residues in the CDR3.